Each of the 10 T cell receptor beta chains below was sequenced from the same sample in a study of blood T cells in healthy people across ages. With a J-beta primer mix and a sample-barcoded 5' primer, a second PCR ran roughly 7 to 11 cycles. TCRdb re-analysed the 5' RACE reads in MiXCR, keeping a single row per CDR3 protein. The sample lists approximately 350,000 distinct CDR3 sequences; approximately 51% were seen once. Sample: blood. The receptors originated from a man between 60 and 70 years old in good health.

This chain connects TRBV5-1 to TRBJ1-6, with TRBD1 matching over 7 bases. This CDR3 contains 14 residues. V shed 1 base, J shed 10 bases, and the junction held 5 bases outside the gene matches. CDR1 is SGHRS, CDR2 YFSETQ, per germline. The CDR3 DNA sequence: TGCGCCAGCAGCTTGTCGACAGGGACCTCACCCCTCCACTTT. Its protein product is CASSLSTGTSPLHF.

This clonotype was picked up a small number of times. The chain combines TRBV6-6 with TRBJ2-7, with D perhaps assigned TRBD1 or TRBD2 (5 bases each). V gave up 0 bases and J gave up 0 bases, with 9 bases separating them. Germline-derived CDR1 and CDR2 are MNHNY and SVGAGI (reference sequence). The CDR3 has 15 amino acids. CDR3 nucleotides: TGTGCCAGCAGTTACTCGGGGACGCCCTCCTACGAGCAGTACTTC. Amino acid sequence: CASSYSGTPSYEQYF.

The DNA for the CDR3 is TGTGCCAGCAGCTTAACTAGCGCTGCTAGCGCAGATACGCAGTATTTT. It translates to CASSLTSAASADTQYF. The rearrangement links TRBV7-2 to TRBJ2-3, with TRBD2 identical over 7 bases. Looked up from germline, CDR1 is SGHTA and CDR2 is FQGNSA. V lost 2 bases to trimming and J lost 4 bases; unmatched junction nucleotides: 9. The CDR3 runs to 16 residues.

This clonotype was detected a few times. The chain joins TRBV29-1 to TRBJ2-3, with D unresolved. V was pared by 0 bases and J by 2 bases, with 12 bases between. The CDR3 runs 15 residues. The V gene's germline CDR1 is SQVTM and CDR2 ANQGSEA. The CDR3 region is CSVEDGYRITDTQYF. CDR3 bases: TGCAGCGTTGAAGATGGTTACAGAATCACAGATACGCAGTATTTT.

This clonotype was recorded a few times. This sequence joins TRBV11-2 and TRBJ1-4; D gene unclear. V was cut by 5 bases and J by 8 bases, with 15 bases left in between. The CDR3 is 14 amino acids. Germline loops: CDR1 SGHAT, CDR2 FQNNGV. CDR3 nucleotide sequence: TGTGCCAGCAGCCTCGACGGCCTCTGGGAAAAACTGTTTTTT. It specifies CASSLDGLWEKLFF.

The V call is TRBV15, the J call TRBJ1-2, with TRBD1 as a possible D gene (5 bases). Germline-derived CDR1 and CDR2 are LNHNV and YYDKDF (reference sequence). Trimming removed 5 bases at V and 1 base at J, with 17 bases between. The CDR3 is 16 amino acids. The CDR3 region has the DNA TGTGCCACCAGCCCGGCAATTACAGGATTTAACTATGGCTACACCTTC. Encoded protein: CATSPAITGFNYGYTF. Full variable domain (missing parts from reference TRBV15 and TRBJ1-2): DAMVIQNPRYQVTQFGKPVTLSCSQTLNHNVMYWYQQKSSQAPKLLFHYYDKDFNNEADTPDNFQSRRPNTSFCFLDIRSPGLGDTAMYLCATSPAITGFNYGYTFGSGTRLTVV.

In its sample, this clonotype was seen a few times. This chain connects TRBV7-9 to TRBJ2-1; 8 bases are a match to TRBD2. J lost 9 bases, V lost 5 bases, and 15 bases had no gene match. The CDR3 sequence is 16 residues long. Germline CDR1 reads SEHNR; CDR2 reads FQNEAQ (reference sequence). The CDR3 region is CASSPLSGRGIGEQFF. DNA for the CDR3: TGTGCCAGCAGCCCCCTCAGCGGGAGAGGGATCGGTGAGCAGTTCTTC.

The rearrangement uses TRBV6-2 or TRBV6-3 and TRBJ2-6; 9 positions match TRBD1. This CDR3 spans 20 amino acids. The ends lost 6 bases at V and 0 bases at J; junction bases unmatched: 15. Germline loops: CDR1 MNHEY, CDR2 SVGEGT. The CDR3 protein is CASRNGPTGGFSSGANVLTF. In DNA, the CDR3 is TGTGCCAGCAGAAACGGGCCCACAGGGGGCTTTAGCTCTGGGGCCAACGTCCTGACTTTC.

The V gene is TRBV20-1, the J gene TRBJ2-1, with 7 positions matching TRBD2. Germline V lookup: CDR1 DFQATT, CDR2 SNEGSKA (reference sequence). Unmatched junction bases numbered 3, after V lost 2 bases and J lost 2 bases. The CDR3 runs 14 residues. The CDR3: CSARFGTTYNEQFF. Written as DNA, the CDR3 is TGCAGTGCTAGATTCGGGACTACCTACAATGAGCAGTTCTTC.

This clonotype occurred many times. One end of the junction varies from germline; a read error may be responsible. This sequence joins TRBV5-1 and TRBJ2-3, with a weak D call TRBD2 (6 bases). Germline V gene sequence: CDR1 SGHRS, CDR2 YFSETQ. This CDR3 comprises 14 residues. CDR3 residues: CASSLGTSTDTQYF. CDR3 nucleotide sequence: TGTGCCAGCAGCTTAGGGACTAGCACAGATACGCAGTATTTT.